A single sample gave rise to the 18 T cell receptor beta chains below, sequenced in a study of CD8 T cells in ankylosing spondylitis. General study findings and limits: Ankylosing spondylitis blood appeared to carry a characteristic TCR beta motif of roughly 8 highly homologous variants.

These receptors' antigens are unknown. TCRdb called the 5' RACE reads again in MiXCR, with one record for every CDR3 protein. The sample holds some 840,000 distinct CDR3 sequences, about 12% seen once. Sequenced material: blood, either unsorted or a sorted T cell fraction (not recorded which). These receptors all come from a male donor with ankylosing spondylitis.

The chain combines TRBV6-1 with TRBJ1-5; 9 bases are a match to TRBD1. Germline CDR1 and CDR2: MNHNS and SASEGT. There are 15 residues in the CDR3. V lost 6 bases and J lost 5; bases outside the gene matches: 8. Here the CDR3 DNA reads TGTGCCAGCAGATTTAGGACAGGGGAGTATCAGCCCCAGCATTTT. It yields the protein CASRFRTGEYQPQHF.

V usage is TRBV4-3 and J usage is TRBJ2-7; 8 bases match TRBD1. The CDR3 has 15 amino acids. Trimming cost V 2 bases and J 3 bases; bases outside gene matches: 6. CDR1 is LGHNA, CDR2 YSLEER, per germline. CDR3 bases: TGCGCCAGCAGCCAATCTCCGGACAGGGTCTACGAGCAGTACTTC. Translated, it gives CASSQSPDRVYEQYF.

This clonotype was seen only a few times. CDR3 sequence reads: CASSELTGVIRSPLHF. As DNA, the CDR3 is TGTGCCAGCAGCGAACTCACAGGGGTCATACGGTCACCCCTCCACTTT. The chain recombines TRBV7-3 with TRBJ1-6, with TRBD1 matching over 7 bases. The CDR3 spans 16 residues. Unmatched junction bases numbered 14, after V lost 5 bases and J lost 10 bases. Germline CDR1 reads SGHTA; CDR2 reads FQGTGA.

This clonotype has a count of ten or more. The V call is TRBV5-1, the J call TRBJ2-5; D uncertain. Germline-derived CDR1 and CDR2 are SGHRS and YFSETQ. V shed 7 bases and J shed 7 bases, with 20 bases lying between them. The CDR3 consists of 14 residues. The CDR3 here is CASSTALRTGTQYF. The DNA of the CDR3 is TGCGCCAGCTCCACAGCCCTGAGGACGGGGACCCAGTACTTC. The whole variable domain, remainder taken from reference TRBV5-1 and TRBJ2-5, is KAGVTQTPRYLIKTRGQQVTLSCSPISGHRSVSWYQQTPGQGLQFLFEYFSETQRNKGNFPGRFSGRQFSNSRSEMNVSTLELGDSALYLCASSTALRTGTQYFGPGTRLLVL.

This clonotype showed up just a few times. The chain joins TRBV24-1 to TRBJ2-2; D ambiguous. Trimming removed 6 bases at V and 5 bases at J, with 6 bases between. The germline V gene has CDR1 KGHDR and CDR2 SFDVKD. The CDR3 covers 12 residues. CDR3: CATSSLTGELFF. CDR3 bases: TGTGCCACCAGTTCATTGACCGGGGAGCTGTTTTTT.

The sample holds many counts of this clonotype. The chain combines TRBV29-1 with TRBJ2-5, with D uncertain. The CDR3 covers 13 residues. Looked up from germline, CDR1 is SQVTM and CDR2 is ANQGSEA. V was shortened by 3 bases and J by 2 bases, with 10 bases between the two germline ends. CDR3 amino acids: CSVDRTDQETQYF. Written as DNA, the CDR3 is TGCAGCGTTGATAGGACGGATCAAGAGACCCAGTACTTC.

This clonotype has just a few counts. The rearrangement joins TRBV20-1 to TRBJ2-1, with 14 bases aligning to TRBD2. The CDR3 is 15 amino acids. Trimming took 4 bases from V and 9 from J; bases not matched to a gene: 8. Germline CDR1 and CDR2: DFQATT and SNEGSKA (reference sequence). The CDR3 loop reads CSAIPGTSGSTEQFF. The CDR3, as DNA: TGCAGTGCTATCCCCGGGACTAGCGGGAGTACTGAGCAGTTCTTC.

This clonotype has more than one count but fewer than ten. The gene calls are TRBV20-1 and TRBJ2-1, with 11 bases that match TRBD2. This CDR3 is built from 15 residues. Germline assignment: CDR1 DFQATT and CDR2 SNEGSKA (reference sequence). The ends lost 2 bases at V and 5 bases at J; junction bases unmatched: 5. This chain's CDR3 is CSARLAGGPDNEQFF. In nucleotides, the CDR3 is TGCAGTGCTAGACTAGCGGGGGGTCCTGACAATGAGCAGTTCTTC.

There are a few counts of this clonotype. The chain couples TRBV7-9 to TRBJ2-7, with 7 bases fitting TRBD1. Germline V CDR1 and CDR2: SEHNR, FQNEAQ (reference sequence). This CDR3 spans 14 amino acids. V was pared by 6 bases and J by 4 bases, with 9 bases of the junction left unmatched. The CDR3 bases are TGTGCCAGCAGTAAACCTCAGGGGGTTTACGAGCAGTACTTC. Protein product: CASSKPQGVYEQYF.

There are a few counts of this clonotype. The chain joins TRBV5-1 to TRBJ2-7, with D perhaps matching TRBD1 (6 bases). This CDR3 is built from 13 residues. Germline CDR1 SGHRS, CDR2 YFSETQ. The V end was cut by 0 bases, the J end by 6 bases, with 10 bases between. CDR3 sequence reads: CASSLGLGAEQYF. The CDR3 DNA sequence: TGCGCCAGCAGCTTGGGCCTGGGGGCCGAGCAGTACTTC.

In this sample, this clonotype turned up a few times. The gene calls are TRBV5-1 and TRBJ2-1, with 8 bases identical to TRBD2. The CDR3 extends over 16 amino acids. Germline CDR1 is SGHRS and CDR2 is YFSETQ. The J segment lost 4 bases and the V segment lost 3 bases, leaving 9 bases of the junction unmatched. The CDR3 reads CASSWGLAGHYNEQFF. The CDR3 region has the DNA TGCGCCAGCAGCTGGGGATTAGCGGGACATTACAATGAGCAGTTCTTC. Complete variable domain (other parts from reference TRBV5-1 and TRBJ2-1): KAGVTQTPRYLIKTRGQQVTLSCSPISGHRSVSWYQQTPGQGLQFLFEYFSETQRNKGNFPGRFSGRQFSNSRSEMNVSTLELGDSALYLCASSWGLAGHYNEQFFGPGTRLTVL.

Ten or more counts support this clonotype. This chain links TRBV6-1 with TRBJ2-2; maybe TRBD1 (5 bases). Trimming removed 8 bases from V and 4 bases from J, with 14 bases in between. The germline CDR1 and CDR2 sequences are MNHNS and SASEGT. CDR3 length: 14 amino acids. Here the CDR3 DNA reads TGTGCCAGCTGCCGGGTCCAGGGCACCGGGGAGCTGTTTTTT. Encoded protein: CASCRVQGTGELFF.

The chain uses TRBV6-5 and TRBJ1-2; maybe TRBD1 (5 bases). The V and J ends lost 4 bases and 13 bases respectively, with 22 bases between them. The CDR3 loop spans 14 amino acids. Germline V gene data show CDR1 as MNHEY and CDR2 as SVGAGI. Here the CDR3 DNA reads TGTGCCAGCAGTTCGCATCCGGGGCCCAGTGCCTGCACCTTC. It is translated as CASSSHPGPSACTF.

This clonotype showed up many times. The chain links TRBV18 to TRBJ1-2; D is unclear. This CDR3 comprises 13 residues. The V end lost 8 bases, the J end lost 2 bases, and 12 bases lay between the germline ends. The germline V gene encodes CDR1 KGHSH and CDR2 LQKENI. The CDR3 sequence is CASSPPGNYGYTF. In nucleotides, the CDR3 is TGTGCCAGCAGTCCCCCCGGGAACTATGGCTACACCTTC.

This clonotype turned up a few times. The gene calls are TRBV4-2 and TRBJ2-1; TRBD2 matches 9 bases. Germline V gene sequence: CDR1 LGHNA, CDR2 YNFKEQ. The CDR3 has 14 amino acids. V was clipped by 4 bases and J by 7 bases; unmatched bases: 5. The CDR3: CASSLGLARNEQFF. The CDR3 DNA reads TGTGCCAGCAGCCTGGGACTAGCCCGGAATGAGCAGTTCTTC.

The table lists this clonotype with many counts. This chain uses TRBV7-2 with TRBJ2-7; a possible D gene is TRBD2 (6 bases). V shed 2 bases and J shed 7 bases, with 18 bases lying between them. The CDR3 loop spans 15 amino acids. Looked up from germline, CDR1 is SGHTA and CDR2 is FQGNSA. The CDR3: CASSLTMGKAGEQYF. The DNA for the CDR3 is TGTGCCAGCAGCTTAACCATGGGCAAGGCGGGGGAGCAGTACTTC.

This clonotype was detected a few times. This sequence joins TRBV7-2 and TRBJ1-1, with D possibly TRBD1 on 6 matching bases. V was shortened by 5 bases and J by 5 bases, with 18 bases between the two germline ends. Germline CDR1 and CDR2: SGHTA and FQGNSA. The length of the CDR3 is 15 residues. CDR3 sequence reads: CASSRFQGGDTEAFF. The CDR3 coding sequence is TGTGCCAGCAGCCGTTTTCAAGGGGGTGATACTGAAGCTTTCTTT.

A few counts support this clonotype. The J gene is TRBJ2-7, the V gene TRBV7-8, with 12 bases that match TRBD2. The V and J ends lost 1 base and 4 bases, in that order; junction bases with no gene match: 11. The length of the CDR3 is 18 residues. Germline V gene data show CDR1 as SGHVS and CDR2 as FQNEAQ. CDR3 sequence (DNA): TGTGCCAGCAGCTTAGGGGTCCTAGCGGGAGGGCCTGAGTACGAGCAGTACTTC. It is translated as CASSLGVLAGGPEYEQYF.